The clone carrying this TCR beta chain has only a few counts. Antigen: not known. CDR1 is SGHRS, CDR2 YFSETQ, per germline. The CDR3 length is 15 residues. The J segment lost 2 bases and the V segment lost 0 bases, leaving 3 bases of the junction unmatched. The data derive from a study of T-cell memory formation after mild COVID-19. Points from the study as a whole: Clonal second-wave expansions that peaked on day 37 had unconfirmed SARS-CoV-2 specificity.

TCRdb re-called the 5' RACE reads through MiXCR, storing one row per CDR3 protein. The sample comprises about 600,000 distinct CDR3 sequences, roughly 20% of which are singletons, and approximately 8.4% rests with the top ten. The receptor was isolated from an adult woman who had mild COVID-19 (a few samples of this study predate the infection). Cell type and time point are not known. V usage is TRBV5-1 and J usage is TRBJ1-2; 8 bases align to TRBD1. The material sequenced was PBMCs or a T cell subset sorted from them (not recorded which). Written as DNA, the CDR3 is TGCGCCAGCAGCTTGGTGTACAGGGGGAACTATGGCTACACCTTC. Its protein product is CASSLVYRGNYGYTF.